A few counts support the clone carrying this T cell receptor (beta chain). The antigen is unknown. The data were taken from a study of T-cell memory formation after mild COVID-19. Study details: Largely donor-specific TCR clusters were found. Findings and caveats of the study: Shrinking CD4+ clones were chiefly CM and EM; CD8+ ones were chiefly EMRA. The appearance of some responding clones in pre-infection memory suggested that cross-reactive memory joined. Clones that got smaller from day 15 to 85 had even CD4/CD8, while clones growing later tipped toward CD4+.

One entry per CDR3 protein results from TCRdb running MiXCR on the 5' RACE reads. The data hold approximately 150,000 distinct CDR3 sequences, with roughly 13% observed a single time. The source material was PBMCs or a T cell subset sorted from them (not recorded which). The source of this sequence is a man between 18 and 29 years old who had mild COVID-19 (a few samples of this study predate the infection). Cell type and time point are not known.

The CDR3 loop reads CASGNLNTEAFF. CDR3 nucleotides: TGTGCTAGTGGGAACCTCAACACTGAAGCTTTCTTT. The chain uses TRBV12-5 and TRBJ1-1; D not resolved. V gave up 6 bases and J gave up 2 bases, with 7 bases separating them. The germline V gene encodes CDR1 LGHNT and CDR2 FRNRAP. The CDR3 loop spans 12 amino acids.